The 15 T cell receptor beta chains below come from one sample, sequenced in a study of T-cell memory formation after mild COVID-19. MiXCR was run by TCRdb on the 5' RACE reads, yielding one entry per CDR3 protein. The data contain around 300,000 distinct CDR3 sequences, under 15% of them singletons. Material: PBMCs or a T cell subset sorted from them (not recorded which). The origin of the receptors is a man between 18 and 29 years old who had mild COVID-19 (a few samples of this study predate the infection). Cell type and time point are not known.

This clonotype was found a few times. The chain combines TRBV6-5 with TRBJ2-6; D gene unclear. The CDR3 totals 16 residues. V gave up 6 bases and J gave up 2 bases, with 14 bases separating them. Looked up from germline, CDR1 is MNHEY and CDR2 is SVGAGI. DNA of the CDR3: TGTGCCAGCAGCCACGCCTCGGGTCCTGGGGCCAACGTCCTGACTTTC. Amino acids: CASSHASGPGANVLTF.

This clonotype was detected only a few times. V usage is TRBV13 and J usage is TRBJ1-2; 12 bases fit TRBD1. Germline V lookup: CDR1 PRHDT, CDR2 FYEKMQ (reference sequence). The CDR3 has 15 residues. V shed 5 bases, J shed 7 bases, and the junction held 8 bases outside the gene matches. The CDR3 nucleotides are TGTGCCAGCAGCAACACCGGGACAGGGGGCCGTGGCTACACCTTC. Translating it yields CASSNTGTGGRGYTF.

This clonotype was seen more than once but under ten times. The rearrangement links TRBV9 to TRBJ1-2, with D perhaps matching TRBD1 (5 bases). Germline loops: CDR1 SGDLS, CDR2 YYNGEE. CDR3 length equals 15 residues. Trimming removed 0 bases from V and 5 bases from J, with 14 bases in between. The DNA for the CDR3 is TGTGCCAGCAGCGTAGATCCTTCGGCAGGGTATGGCTACACCTTC. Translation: CASSVDPSAGYGYTF.

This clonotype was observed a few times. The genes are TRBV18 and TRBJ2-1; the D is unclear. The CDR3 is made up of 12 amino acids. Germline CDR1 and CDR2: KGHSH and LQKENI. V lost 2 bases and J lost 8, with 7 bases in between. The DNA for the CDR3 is TGTGCCAGCTCACCAAGCTCTGATGAGCAGTTCTTC. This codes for CASSPSSDEQFF.

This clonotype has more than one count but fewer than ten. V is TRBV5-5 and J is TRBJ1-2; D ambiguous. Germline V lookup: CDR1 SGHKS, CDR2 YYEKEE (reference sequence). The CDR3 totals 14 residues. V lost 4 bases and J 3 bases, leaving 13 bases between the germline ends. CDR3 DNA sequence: TGTGCCAGCAGCGAAGGAGGTAGCTACTATGGCTACACCTTC. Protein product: CASSEGGSYYGYTF.

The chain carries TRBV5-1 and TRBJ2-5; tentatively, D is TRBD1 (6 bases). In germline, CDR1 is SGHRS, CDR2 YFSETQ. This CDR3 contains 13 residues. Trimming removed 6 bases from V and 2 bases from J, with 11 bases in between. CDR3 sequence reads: CASTSGVQETQYF. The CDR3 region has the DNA TGCGCCAGCACCTCAGGGGTACAAGAGACCCAGTACTTC.

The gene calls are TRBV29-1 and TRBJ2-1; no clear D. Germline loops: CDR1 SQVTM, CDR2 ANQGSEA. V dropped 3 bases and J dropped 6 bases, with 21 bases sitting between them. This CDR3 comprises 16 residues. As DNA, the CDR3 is TGCAGCGTTGAGTCGGCACTGACCCACCTCGGCAATGAGCAGTTCTTC. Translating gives CSVESALTHLGNEQFF.

CDR3 loop: CSVVAFELAGSNEQFF. CDR3 in DNA: TGCAGCGTTGTGGCGTTTGAACTAGCGGGGTCAAATGAGCAGTTCTTC. The rearrangement links TRBV29-1 to TRBJ2-1; 10 bases are shared with TRBD2. This CDR3 has 16 residues. CDR1 and CDR2 (germline): SQVTM, ANQGSEA. V was clipped by 4 bases and J by 7 bases; unmatched bases: 13.

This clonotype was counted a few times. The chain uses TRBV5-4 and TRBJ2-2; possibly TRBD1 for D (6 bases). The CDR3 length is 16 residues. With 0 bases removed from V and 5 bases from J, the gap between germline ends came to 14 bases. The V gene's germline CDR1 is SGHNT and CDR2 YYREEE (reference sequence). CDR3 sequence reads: CASSLGPGHLTGELFF. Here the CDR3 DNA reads TGTGCCAGCAGCTTGGGGCCGGGACACTTAACCGGGGAGCTGTTTTTT.

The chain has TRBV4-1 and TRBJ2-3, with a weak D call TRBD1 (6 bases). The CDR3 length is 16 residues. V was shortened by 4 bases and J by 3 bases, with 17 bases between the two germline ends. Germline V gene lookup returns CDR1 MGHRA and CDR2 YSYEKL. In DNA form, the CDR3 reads TGCGCCAGCAGCCCCCCGGCAGGGGCTGGAACAGATACGCAGTATTTT. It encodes CASSPPAGAGTDTQYF.

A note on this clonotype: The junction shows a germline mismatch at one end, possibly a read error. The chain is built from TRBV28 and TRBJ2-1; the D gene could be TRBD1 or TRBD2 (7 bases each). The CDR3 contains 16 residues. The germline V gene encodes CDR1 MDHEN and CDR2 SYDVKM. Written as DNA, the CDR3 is TGTGCCAGCAGTTTAAGCGGGGCAGGGGGACGGGATGAGCATTTCTTC. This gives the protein CASSLSGAGGRDEHFF.

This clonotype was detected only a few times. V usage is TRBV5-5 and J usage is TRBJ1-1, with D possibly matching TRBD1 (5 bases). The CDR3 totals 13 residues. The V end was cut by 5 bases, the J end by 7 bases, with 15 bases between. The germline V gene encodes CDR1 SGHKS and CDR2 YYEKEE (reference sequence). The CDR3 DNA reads TGTGCCAGCAGGCGTACAGGAGAGGGTGAAGCTTTCTTT. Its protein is CASRRTGEGEAFF. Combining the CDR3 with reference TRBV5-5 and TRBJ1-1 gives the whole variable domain DAGVTQSPTHLIKTRGQQVTLRCSPISGHKSVSWYQQVLGQGPQFIFQYYEKEERGRGNFPDRFSARQFPNYSSELNVNALLLGDSALYLCASRRTGEGEAFFGQGTRLTVV.

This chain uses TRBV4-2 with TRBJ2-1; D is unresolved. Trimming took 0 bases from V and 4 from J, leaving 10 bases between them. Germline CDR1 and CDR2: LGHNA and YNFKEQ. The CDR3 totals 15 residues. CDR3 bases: TGTGCCAGCAGCCAAGAGTGGGCGATTTACAATGAGCAGTTCTTC. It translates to CASSQEWAIYNEQFF.

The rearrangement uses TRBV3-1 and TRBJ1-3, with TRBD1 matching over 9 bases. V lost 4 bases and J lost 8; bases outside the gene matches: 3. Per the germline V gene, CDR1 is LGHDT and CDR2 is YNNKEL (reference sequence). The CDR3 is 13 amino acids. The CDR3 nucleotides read TGTGCCAGCAGCCCGGGACAGGGCTACACCATATATTTT. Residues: CASSPGQGYTIYF. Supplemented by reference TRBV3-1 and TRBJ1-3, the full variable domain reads DTAVSQTPKYLVTQMGNDKSIKCEQNLGHDTMYWYKQDSKKFLKIMFSYNNKELIINETVPNRFSPKSPDKAHLNLHINSLELGDSAVYFCASSPGQGYTIYFGEGSWLTVV.

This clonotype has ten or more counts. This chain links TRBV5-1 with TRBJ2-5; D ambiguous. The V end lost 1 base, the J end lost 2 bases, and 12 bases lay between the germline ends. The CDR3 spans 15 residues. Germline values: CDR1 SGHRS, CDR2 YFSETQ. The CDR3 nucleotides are TGCGCCAGCAGCTTGATCTTGGCAACTCAAGAGACCCAGTACTTC. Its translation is CASSLILATQETQYF.